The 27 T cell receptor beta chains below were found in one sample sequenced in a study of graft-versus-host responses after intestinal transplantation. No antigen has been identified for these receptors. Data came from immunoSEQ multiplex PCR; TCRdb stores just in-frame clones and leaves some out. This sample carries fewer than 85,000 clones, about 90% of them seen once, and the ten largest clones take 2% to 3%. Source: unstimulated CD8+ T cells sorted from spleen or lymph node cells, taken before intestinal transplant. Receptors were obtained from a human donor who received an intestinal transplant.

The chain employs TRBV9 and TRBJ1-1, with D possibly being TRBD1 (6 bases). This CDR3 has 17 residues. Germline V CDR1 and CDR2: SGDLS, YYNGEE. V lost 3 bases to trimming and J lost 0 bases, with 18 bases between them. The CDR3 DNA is TGTGCCAGCAGCGCGCCGATGGACAGCAGTATGAACACTGAAGCTTTCTTT. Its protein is CASSAPMDSSMNTEAFF.

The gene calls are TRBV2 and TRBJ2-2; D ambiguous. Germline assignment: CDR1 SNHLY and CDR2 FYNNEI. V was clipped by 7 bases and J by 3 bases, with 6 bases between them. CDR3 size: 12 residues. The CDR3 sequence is CASISDTGELFF. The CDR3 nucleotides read TGTGCCAGCATTTCGGACACCGGGGAGCTGTTTTTT.

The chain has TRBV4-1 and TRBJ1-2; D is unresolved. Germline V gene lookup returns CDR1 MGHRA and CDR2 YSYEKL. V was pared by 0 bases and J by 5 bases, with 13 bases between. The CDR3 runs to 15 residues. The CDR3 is CASSQDAISGYGYTF. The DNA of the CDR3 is TGCGCCAGCAGCCAAGATGCAATTTCAGGATATGGCTACACCTTC.

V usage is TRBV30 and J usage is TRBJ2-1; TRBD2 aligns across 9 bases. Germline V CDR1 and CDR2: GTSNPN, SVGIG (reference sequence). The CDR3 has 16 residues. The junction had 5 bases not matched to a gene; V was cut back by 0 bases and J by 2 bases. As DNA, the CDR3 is TGTGCCTGGAGTGTACATAGCGGGGGCCCCTACAATGAGCAGTTCTTC. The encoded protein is CAWSVHSGGPYNEQFF. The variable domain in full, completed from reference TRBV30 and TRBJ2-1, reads SQTIHQWPATLVQPVGSPLSLECTVEGTSNPNLYWYRQAAGRGLQLLFYSVGIGQISSEVPQNLSASRPQDRQFILSSKKLLLSDSGFYLCAWSVHSGGPYNEQFFGPGTRLTVL.

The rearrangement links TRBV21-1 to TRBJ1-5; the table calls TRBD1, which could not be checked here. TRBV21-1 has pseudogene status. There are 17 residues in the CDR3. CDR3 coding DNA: TGTGCCAGCAGCAAAGGCAAACTATGGACACCCGGCCAGCCCCAGCATTTT. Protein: CASSKGKLWTPGQPQHF.

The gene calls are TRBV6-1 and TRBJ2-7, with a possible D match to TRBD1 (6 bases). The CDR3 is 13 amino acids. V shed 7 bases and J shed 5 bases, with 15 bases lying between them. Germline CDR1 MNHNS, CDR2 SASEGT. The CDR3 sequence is CASTRTEKDEQYF. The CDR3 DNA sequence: TGTGCCAGCACCAGGACAGAAAAGGACGAGCAGTACTTC.

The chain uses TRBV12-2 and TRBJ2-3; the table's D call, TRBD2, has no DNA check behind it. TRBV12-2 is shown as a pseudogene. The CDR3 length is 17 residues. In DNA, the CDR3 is TGTGCAAGTCATCCTGGGACTAGCGGGAGGGAAGGAGATACGCAGTATTTT. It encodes CASHPGTSGREGDTQYF.

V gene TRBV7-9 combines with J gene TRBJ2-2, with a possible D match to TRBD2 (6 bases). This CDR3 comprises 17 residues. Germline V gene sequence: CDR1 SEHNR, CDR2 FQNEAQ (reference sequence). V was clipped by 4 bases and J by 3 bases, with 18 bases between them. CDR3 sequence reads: CASSSGAGTPDTGELFF. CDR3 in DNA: TGTGCCAGCAGCTCCGGGGCCGGGACTCCCGACACCGGGGAGCTGTTTTTT.

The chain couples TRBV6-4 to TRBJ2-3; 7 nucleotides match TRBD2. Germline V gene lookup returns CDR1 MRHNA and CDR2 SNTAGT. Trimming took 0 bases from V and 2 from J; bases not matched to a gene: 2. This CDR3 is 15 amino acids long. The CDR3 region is CASSDSSGATDTQYF. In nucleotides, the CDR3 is TGTGCCAGCAGTGACTCAAGCGGGGCCACAGATACGCAGTATTTT.

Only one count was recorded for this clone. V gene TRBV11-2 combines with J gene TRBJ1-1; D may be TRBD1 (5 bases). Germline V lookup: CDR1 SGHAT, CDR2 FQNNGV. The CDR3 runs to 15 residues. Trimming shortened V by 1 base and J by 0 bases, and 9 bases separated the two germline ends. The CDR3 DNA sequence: TGTGCCAGCAGCTTAGTGACAGAATTGAACACTGAAGCTTTCTTT. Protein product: CASSLVTELNTEAFF.

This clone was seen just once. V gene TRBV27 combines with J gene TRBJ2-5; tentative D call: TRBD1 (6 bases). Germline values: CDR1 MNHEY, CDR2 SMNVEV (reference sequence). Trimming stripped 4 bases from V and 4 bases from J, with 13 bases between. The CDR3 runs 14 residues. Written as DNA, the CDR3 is TGTGCCAGCAGTTACCGAACAGGGTCAGAGACCCAGTACTTC. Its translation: CASSYRTGSETQYF.

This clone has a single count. This CDR3 is CASSEPPRETWGDGYTF. DNA for the CDR3: TGTGCCAGCAGTGAGCCCCCCAGAGAAACCTGGGGCGATGGCTACACCTTC. This chain joins TRBV6-1 and TRBJ1-2; maybe TRBD1 (5 bases). V lost 3 bases and J lost 6, with 23 bases in between. This CDR3 has 17 residues. CDR1 is MNHNS, CDR2 SASEGT, per germline.

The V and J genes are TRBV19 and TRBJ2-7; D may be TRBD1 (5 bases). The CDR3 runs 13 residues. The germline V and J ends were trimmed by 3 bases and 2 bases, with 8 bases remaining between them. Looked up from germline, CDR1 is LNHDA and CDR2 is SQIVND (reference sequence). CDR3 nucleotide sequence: TGTGCCAGTAGTATGGGGCATACCTACGAGCAGTACTTC. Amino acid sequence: CASSMGHTYEQYF.

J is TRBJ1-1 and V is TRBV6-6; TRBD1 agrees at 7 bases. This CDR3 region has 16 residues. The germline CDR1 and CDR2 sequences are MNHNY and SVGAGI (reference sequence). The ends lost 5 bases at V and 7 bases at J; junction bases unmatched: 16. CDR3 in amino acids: CASSTPNIPTGVEAFF. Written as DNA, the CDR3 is TGTGCCAGCAGTACCCCCAATATCCCAACAGGGGTTGAAGCTTTCTTT.

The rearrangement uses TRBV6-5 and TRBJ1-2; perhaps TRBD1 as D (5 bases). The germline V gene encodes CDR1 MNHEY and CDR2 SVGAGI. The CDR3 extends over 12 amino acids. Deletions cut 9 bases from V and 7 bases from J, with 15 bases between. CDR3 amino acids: CASLGGNGGYTF. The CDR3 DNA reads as TGTGCCAGTCTGGGGGGAAATGGTGGCTACACCTTC.

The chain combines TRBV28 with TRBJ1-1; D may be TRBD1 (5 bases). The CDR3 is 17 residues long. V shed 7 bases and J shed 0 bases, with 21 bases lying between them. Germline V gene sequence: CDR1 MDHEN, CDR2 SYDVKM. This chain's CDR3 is CASTYLGRGFLNTEAFF. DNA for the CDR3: TGTGCCAGCACCTACCTAGGGCGGGGGTTTTTGAACACTGAAGCTTTCTTT.

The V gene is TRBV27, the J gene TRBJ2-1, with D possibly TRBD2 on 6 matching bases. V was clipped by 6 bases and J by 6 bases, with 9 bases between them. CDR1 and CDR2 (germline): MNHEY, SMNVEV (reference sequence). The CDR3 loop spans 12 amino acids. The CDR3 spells CASRGGGNEQFF. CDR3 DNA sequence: TGTGCCAGCAGGGGGGGAGGCAATGAGCAGTTCTTC.

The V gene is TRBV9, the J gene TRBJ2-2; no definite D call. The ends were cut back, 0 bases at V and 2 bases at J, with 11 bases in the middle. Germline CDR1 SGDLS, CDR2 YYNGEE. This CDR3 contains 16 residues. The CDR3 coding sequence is TGTGCCAGCAGCGTAGGCAGTTTGCCCAACACCGGGGAGCTGTTTTTT. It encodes CASSVGSLPNTGELFF.

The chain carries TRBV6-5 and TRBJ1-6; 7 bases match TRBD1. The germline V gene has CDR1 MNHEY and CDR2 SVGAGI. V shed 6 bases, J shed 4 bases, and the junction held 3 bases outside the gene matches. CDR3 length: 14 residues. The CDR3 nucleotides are TGTGCCAGCAGACTACAGGGGTATAATTCACCCCTCCACTTT. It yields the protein CASRLQGYNSPLHF.

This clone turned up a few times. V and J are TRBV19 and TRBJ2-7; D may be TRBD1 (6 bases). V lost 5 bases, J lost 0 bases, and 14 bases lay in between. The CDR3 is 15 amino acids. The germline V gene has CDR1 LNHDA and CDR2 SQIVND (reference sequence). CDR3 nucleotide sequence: TGTGCCAGTAGTCCCCAGAGGGGGTTCTCCTACGAGCAGTACTTC. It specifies CASSPQRGFSYEQYF.

The CDR3 bases are TGTGCCAGCAGTCCATGGGGGAGGAACATTCAGTACTTC. It encodes CASSPWGRNIQYF. The chain combines TRBV13 with TRBJ2-4; D perhaps matches TRBD2 (6 bases). V was clipped by 6 bases and J by 7 bases, with 13 bases between them. This CDR3 spans 13 amino acids. Germline V CDR1 and CDR2: PRHDT, FYEKMQ (reference sequence).

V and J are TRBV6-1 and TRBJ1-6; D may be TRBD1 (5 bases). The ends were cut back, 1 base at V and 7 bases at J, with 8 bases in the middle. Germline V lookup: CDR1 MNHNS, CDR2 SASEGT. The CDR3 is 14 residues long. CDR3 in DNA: TGTGCCAGCAGTGAAGGGGACTCCAATTCACCCCTCCACTTT. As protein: CASSEGDSNSPLHF.

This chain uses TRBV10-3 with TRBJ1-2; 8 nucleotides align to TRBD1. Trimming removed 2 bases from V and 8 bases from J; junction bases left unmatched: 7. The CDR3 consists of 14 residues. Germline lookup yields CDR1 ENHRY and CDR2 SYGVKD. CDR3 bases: TGTGCCATCAGTGAGGTGACAGGGGAGTTGGGCTACACCTTC. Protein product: CAISEVTGELGYTF.

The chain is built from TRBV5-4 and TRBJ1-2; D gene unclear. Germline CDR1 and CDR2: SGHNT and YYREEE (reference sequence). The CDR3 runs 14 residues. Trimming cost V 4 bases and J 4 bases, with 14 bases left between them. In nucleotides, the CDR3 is TGTGCCAGCAGCAACATCGGTCGGGGCTATGGCTACACCTTC. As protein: CASSNIGRGYGYTF. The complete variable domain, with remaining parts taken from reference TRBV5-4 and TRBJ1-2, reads ETGVTQSPTHLIKTRGQQVTLRCSSQSGHNTVSWYQQALGQGPQFIFQYYREEENGRGNFPPRFSGLQFPNYSSELNVNALELDDSALYLCASSNIGRGYGYTFGSGTRLTVV.

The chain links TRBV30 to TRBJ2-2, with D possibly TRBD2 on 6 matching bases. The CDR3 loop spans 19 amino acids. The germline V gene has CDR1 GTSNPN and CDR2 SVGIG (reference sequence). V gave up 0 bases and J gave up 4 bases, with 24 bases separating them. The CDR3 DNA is TGTGCCTGGAGTGTACGGGGATGGAGGGGCGACTGTATCACCGGGGAGCTGTTTTTT. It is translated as CAWSVRGWRGDCITGELFF.

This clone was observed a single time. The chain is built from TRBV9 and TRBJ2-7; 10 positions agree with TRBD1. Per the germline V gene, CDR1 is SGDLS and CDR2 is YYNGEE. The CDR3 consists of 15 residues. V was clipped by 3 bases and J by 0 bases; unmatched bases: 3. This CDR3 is CASSGGQGPSYEQYF. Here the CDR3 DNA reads TGTGCCAGCAGCGGGGGACAGGGGCCCTCCTACGAGCAGTACTTC.

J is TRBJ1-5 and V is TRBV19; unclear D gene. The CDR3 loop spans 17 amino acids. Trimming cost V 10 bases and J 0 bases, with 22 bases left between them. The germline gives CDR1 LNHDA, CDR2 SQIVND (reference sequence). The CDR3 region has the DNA TGTGCCACCAGTAGGTTCGCCGAGACTCATAGCAATCAGCCCCAGCATTTT. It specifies CATSRFAETHSNQPQHF.